The 10 T cell receptor beta chains presented below share a single source sample, sequenced in a study of shared clonotypes between healthy human individuals. Sequencing used immunoSEQ multiplex PCR; TCRdb keeps in-frame clones, though not all of them. The data show 2 million to 2.5 million clones, 92% seen once. The sequenced sample consisted of naive CD4+ T cells from PBMCs. Subset reported: CD45RA+ positively selected. These receptor sequences come from a man in his late teens or twenties in good health. Some clones in this sample may be carry-over from other donors' samples.

The chain couples TRBV25-1 to TRBJ2-4, with 7 positions matching TRBD1. This CDR3 spans 11 amino acids. After removal of 6 bases from V and 8 bases from J, the junction contained 1 base not matched to a gene. CDR1 is MGHDK and CDR2 is SYGVNS in the germline V gene. The DNA of the CDR3 is TGTGCCAGCAGCGACAGGGACATTCAGTACTTC. Its translation: CASSDRDIQYF.

The gene calls are TRBV4-3 and TRBJ2-7; the D call may be TRBD1 or TRBD2 (5 bases each). This CDR3 has 15 residues. The V end lost 1 base, the J end lost 1 base, and 11 bases lay between the germline ends. Germline CDR1 LGHNA, CDR2 YSLEER. CDR3 DNA: TGCGCCAGCAGCCAAGTCGGGACCGATTCCTACGAGCAGTACTTC. Encoded protein: CASSQVGTDSYEQYF.

This clone was seen a single time. The rearrangement uses TRBV11-2 and TRBJ2-5, with TRBD2 as a possible D gene (5 bases). V gave up 1 base and J gave up 0 bases, with 15 bases separating them. Germline assignment: CDR1 SGHAT and CDR2 FQNNGV. The CDR3 totals 17 residues. CDR3 loop: CASSLGWTGGYQETQYF. CDR3 coding DNA: TGTGCCAGCAGCTTAGGCTGGACTGGAGGTTACCAAGAGACCCAGTACTTC.

This clone was seen a handful of times. The chain links TRBV29-1 to TRBJ1-1, with a tentative D call TRBD1 (5 bases). V was trimmed by 2 bases and J by 3 bases, leaving 16 bases between them. CDR1 is SQVTM, CDR2 ANQGSEA, per germline. The CDR3 contains 15 residues. This chain's CDR3 is CSVERTGRGDTEAFF. The CDR3 DNA is TGCAGCGTTGAAAGGACGGGCCGGGGGGACACTGAAGCTTTCTTT.

The gene calls are TRBV23-1 and TRBJ1-1; 8 bases line up with TRBD1. TRBV23-1 is known as an ORF, though its function is uncertain. The CDR3 covers 18 residues. The V segment lost 2 bases and the J segment 1 base; nucleotides outside the gene matches: 12. The CDR3 coding sequence is TGCGCCAGCAGTCAACGCGACAGGGGACAAAGGTGGAACACTGAAGCTTTCTTT. Amino acids: CASSQRDRGQRWNTEAFF.

This chain links TRBV5-1 with TRBJ1-4, with D possibly matching TRBD1 (5 bases). The germline V gene encodes CDR1 SGHRS and CDR2 YFSETQ. The length of the CDR3 is 16 residues. Trimming pared 4 bases from V and 6 bases from J, leaving 19 bases between. CDR3 sequence: CASSLFTGGMDEKLFF. Written as DNA, the CDR3 is TGCGCCAGCAGCCTCTTTACGGGGGGTATGGATGAAAAACTGTTTTTT.

The gene calls are TRBV29-1 and TRBJ2-3; 9 bases line up with TRBD1. This CDR3 is 13 amino acids long. J gave up 5 bases and V 8 bases, and 8 bases lay outside the gene matches. CDR1 and CDR2 from the germline V gene are SQVTM and ANQGSEA. CDR3 residues: CSHIRQGEDTQYF. CDR3 bases: TGCAGCCACATCCGACAGGGGGAAGATACGCAGTATTTT.

Notes on this clone: This same CDR3 is encoded by further DNA sequences in the sample. The J gene is TRBJ1-2, the V gene TRBV7-3, with D perhaps matching TRBD1 (6 bases). The germline gives CDR1 SGHTA, CDR2 FQGTGA. The CDR3 runs to 13 residues. Trimming took off 3 bases at V and 2 bases at J, with 7 bases between the two ends. CDR3 sequence (DNA): TGTGCCAGCAGCTTGAGGGGGAACTATGGCTACACCTTC. The encoded protein is CASSLRGNYGYTF.

The V and J genes are TRBV9 and TRBJ2-7; D possibly corresponds to TRBD2 (7 bases). This CDR3 comprises 15 residues. Germline V gene data show CDR1 as SGDLS and CDR2 as YYNGEE. Trimming removed 1 base from V and 2 bases from J, with 13 bases in between. CDR3 bases: TGTGCCAGCAGCGTAAGGGGGGGCCTTACCTACGAGCAGTACTTC. It encodes CASSVRGGLTYEQYF. The full variable domain, its missing parts supplied by reference TRBV9 and TRBJ2-7, is DSGVTQTPKHLITATGQRVTLRCSPRSGDLSVYWYQQSLDQGLQFLIQYYNGEERAKGNILERFSAQQFPDLHSELNLSSLELGDSALYFCASSVRGGLTYEQYFGPGTRLTVT.

Comments on this clone: One end of the junction is discordant with germline, which a read error may explain. The chain joins TRBV6-5 to TRBJ2-2, with TRBD1 as a possible D gene (5 bases). Germline V gene sequence: CDR1 MNHEY, CDR2 SVGAGI. This CDR3 comprises 13 residues. CDR3 in amino acids: CAGRQSGTGELFF. Written as DNA, the CDR3 is TGTGCCGGCAGACAGTCGGGCACCGGGGAGCTGTTTTTT.